This T cell receptor beta chain was recorded in a study of T cell responses to AZD1222 COVID-19 vaccine. The method was immunoSEQ multiplex PCR; TCRdb's version includes in-frame clones alone and lacks a portion of them. The data show over 130,000 clones, with nearly 95% seen just once and 3.5% to 4.5% held by the top ten. CDR3 length: 13 residues. Trimming took 5 bases from V and 3 from J, leaving 11 bases between them. Germline CDR1 reads SGHNT; CDR2 reads YYREEE (reference sequence). Combined were second doses at about 4 or about 12 weeks. This chain links TRBV5-4 with TRBJ1-1; D is undetermined. The clonotype comes from an adult who received the AZD1222 COVID-19 vaccine. The source was peripheral blood, collected 28 days after the second AZD1222 dose. CDR3 region: CASRPGRDTEAFF. As DNA, the CDR3 is TGTGCCAGCAGGCCGGGAAGGGACACTGAAGCTTTCTTT.